The next 9 T cell receptor beta chains were all read from a single sample in a study of T cells expressing NK-cell markers (dated by TCRdb to 2020 to 2022). The method was 5' RACE. The data were produced on an Illumina HiSeq 2000. TCRdb reprocessed the sequencing reads and holds a single record per CDR3 protein sequence, with no DNA. This sample's table has entries for approximately 550,000 distinct CDR3 sequences. The top ten clonotypes cover roughly 3.4% of the sample. The specimen was blood T cells: a sorted CD56 or NKG2C T cell subset, CD4+ or CD8+ T cells, or bulk PBMC T cells (not recorded which). These receptors were collected from a man younger than 35 in good health. Donor details come from another sample of the same person, matched by shared clones.

V usage is TRBV4-3 and J usage is TRBJ2-2; as DNA is missing, the TRBD2 call by TCRdb cannot be tested. The CDR3 has 15 amino acids. Germline V CDR1 and CDR2: LGHNA, YSLEER. CDR3 sequence: CASTLAGGSTGELFF.

V is TRBV20-1 and J is TRBJ1-5. The length of the CDR3 is 13 residues. Germline CDR1 reads DFQATT; CDR2 reads SNEGSKA (reference sequence). CDR3: CSARWSNLGPQHF.

The rearrangement uses TRBV10-3 and TRBJ2-6; the D call from TCRdb, TRBD1, cannot be confirmed without DNA. Looked up from germline, CDR1 is ENHRY and CDR2 is SYGVKD. The CDR3 sequence is 17 residues long. CDR3 residues: CAIMGGGRGSGANVLTF.

V is TRBV20-1 and J is TRBJ2-7. The CDR3 has 15 residues. Germline V lookup: CDR1 DFQATT, CDR2 SNEGSKA (reference sequence). The chain's CDR3 is CSARPHGFPSYEQYF.

The V gene is TRBV10-3, the J gene TRBJ2-4; without DNA, the TCRdb call of TRBD1 cannot be checked. The CDR3 totals 15 residues. The germline V gene encodes CDR1 ENHRY and CDR2 SYGVKD. The CDR3 loop reads CAISPTGSDKNIQYF.

The chain couples TRBV20-1 to TRBJ2-7; the D call of TRBD1 rests on TCRdb alone, since no DNA is present to check it. Germline CDR1 reads DFQATT; CDR2 reads SNEGSKA (reference sequence). The CDR3 has 14 residues. CDR3 in amino acids: CSATRGSGTYEQYF.

V usage is TRBV6-1 and J usage is TRBJ2-2; with no DNA, the TCRdb D assignment of TRBD1 cannot be verified. This CDR3 spans 14 amino acids. Germline lookup yields CDR1 MNHNS and CDR2 SASEGT. The CDR3 reads CAAGGDRGFGELFF.

The chain links TRBV5-1 to TRBJ2-7; the D call from TCRdb, TRBD2, cannot be confirmed without DNA. Germline CDR1 is SGHRS and CDR2 is YFSETQ. The CDR3 is 14 amino acids. The CDR3 protein is CASSPGLGEYEQYF.

The rearrangement uses TRBV29-1 and TRBJ2-1; TCRdb designates TRBD2, a call that cannot be tested without DNA. This CDR3 has 15 residues. Looked up from germline, CDR1 is SQVTM and CDR2 is ANQGSEA. This CDR3 is CSVESLAGGYNEQFF.